Each of the 14 T cell receptor beta chains below was sequenced from the same sample in a study of cytomegalovirus exposure and HLA in healthy donors. Both 60 Vbeta primers and 13 Jbeta primers went into the PCR. The data were produced by immunoSEQ multiplex PCR, yet TCRdb's version contains in-frame clones alone and is incomplete. The sample holds a few hundred thousand clones, approximately 79% seen once. Sequencing used PBMCs. These receptors all stem from a girl aged 2 to 9 in good health and CMV-seronegative.

The V gene is TRBV11-2, the J gene TRBJ2-7; D gene ambiguous. V was trimmed by 5 bases and J by 2 bases, leaving 16 bases between them. The length of the CDR3 is 15 residues. Germline-derived CDR1 and CDR2 are SGHAT and FQNNGV. Here the CDR3 reads CASSHGETPTYEQYF. The CDR3 DNA reads TGTGCCAGCAGCCACGGTGAGACACCTACCTACGAGCAGTACTTC.

The chain has TRBV13 and TRBJ2-5; 8 nucleotides line up with TRBD2. The trim removed 3 bases at V and 2 bases at J, leaving 8 bases unmatched. The CDR3 loop spans 16 amino acids. Germline V gene sequence: CDR1 PRHDT, CDR2 FYEKMQ (reference sequence). CDR3 region: CASSFALRGAQETQYF. For the CDR3, the DNA is TGTGCCAGCAGCTTCGCGCTGCGGGGGGCGCAAGAGACCCAGTACTTC.

DNA of the CDR3: TGTGCCAGCAGCCCGGACGCCGGGACAGCACATGAAAAACTGTTTTTT. The encoded protein is CASSPDAGTAHEKLFF. The gene calls are TRBV5-4 and TRBJ1-4; TRBD1 aligns across 7 bases. The germline CDR1 and CDR2 sequences are SGHNT and YYREEE (reference sequence). This CDR3 has 16 residues. Unmatched junction bases numbered 12, after V lost 4 bases and J lost 6 bases.

This clone was detected once. This sequence joins TRBV19 and TRBJ2-1; weak D call: TRBD1 (6 bases). Trimming removed 1 base from V and 15 bases from J, with 19 bases in between. CDR3 length: 14 amino acids. Germline CDR1 LNHDA, CDR2 SQIVND (reference sequence). The CDR3 here is CASSIGQGPAYSFF. CDR3 nucleotide sequence: TGTGCCAGTAGTATAGGGCAGGGGCCCGCTTACTCGTTCTTC. The variable domain in full, completed from reference TRBV19 and TRBJ2-1, reads DGGITQSPKYLFRKEGQNVTLSCEQNLNHDAMYWYRQDPGQGLRLIYYSQIVNDFQKGDIAEGYSVSREKKESFPLTVTSAQKNPTAFYLCASSIGQGPAYSFFGPGTRLTVL.

This chain connects TRBV5-1 to TRBJ2-7; 7 bases map to TRBD1. CDR3 length: 13 amino acids. V gave up 4 bases and J gave up 4 bases; unmatched junction bases: 5. Germline V gene lookup returns CDR1 SGHRS and CDR2 YFSETQ. CDR3 DNA sequence: TGCGCCAGCAGCCGGGACAGCCATTACGAGCAGTACTTC. Protein: CASSRDSHYEQYF.

The rearrangement joins TRBV2 to TRBJ2-1; weak D call: TRBD1 (6 bases). This CDR3 region has 14 residues. The V and J ends lost 6 bases and 11 bases respectively, with 20 bases between them. Germline assignment: CDR1 SNHLY and CDR2 FYNNEI. CDR3 in amino acids: CASSLEAGTRQQFF. DNA for the CDR3: TGTGCCAGCAGCCTTGAAGCTGGGACAAGGCAGCAGTTCTTC.

The gene calls are TRBV6-1 and TRBJ2-3; 8 bases align to TRBD1. V gave up 7 bases and J gave up 3 bases; unmatched junction bases: 6. The germline V gene encodes CDR1 MNHNS and CDR2 SASEGT. This CDR3 spans 14 amino acids. This CDR3 is CASNDRGRTDTQYF. CDR3 nucleotides: TGTGCCAGCAACGACAGGGGAAGAACAGATACGCAGTATTTT.

The gene calls are TRBV7-3 and TRBJ2-1; weak D call: TRBD1 (6 bases). V lost 5 bases and J 9 bases, leaving 20 bases between the germline ends. The CDR3 covers 15 residues. Germline-derived CDR1 and CDR2 are SGHTA and FQGTGA. This CDR3 is CASSPSSGVLIEQFF. CDR3 sequence (DNA): TGTGCCAGCAGCCCGAGCTCAGGGGTATTGATTGAGCAGTTCTTC.

This rearrangement joins TRBV28 to TRBJ2-3, with TRBD2 matching over 7 bases. With 5 bases clipped from V and 5 bases from J, the junction kept 4 bases outside the gene matches. CDR3 length equals 13 residues. Germline loops: CDR1 MDHEN, CDR2 SYDVKM. This CDR3 reads CASSLIAGDTQYF. In DNA form, the CDR3 reads TGTGCCAGCAGTCTTATAGCGGGAGATACGCAGTATTTT.

V usage is TRBV19 and J usage is TRBJ1-2, with D perhaps matching TRBD1 (5 bases). The CDR3 loop spans 13 amino acids. Germline V gene data show CDR1 as LNHDA and CDR2 as SQIVND (reference sequence). V was pared by 5 bases and J by 4 bases, with 11 bases between. The CDR3 region is CASSLTAFYGYTF. The DNA of the CDR3 is TGTGCCAGTAGTCTGACAGCATTCTATGGCTACACCTTC. Full variable domain (remainder filled in from reference TRBV19 and TRBJ1-2): DGGITQSPKYLFRKEGQNVTLSCEQNLNHDAMYWYRQDPGQGLRLIYYSQIVNDFQKGDIAEGYSVSREKKESFPLTVTSAQKNPTAFYLCASSLTAFYGYTFGSGTRLTVV.

This chain uses TRBV7-6 with TRBJ1-4, with a possible D match to TRBD1 (5 bases). CDR1 and CDR2 (germline): SGHVS, FNYEAQ. V lost 1 base to trimming and J lost 5 bases, with 8 bases between them. The CDR3 consists of 14 residues. The CDR3 nucleotides are TGTGCCAGCAGCTTAGATGGGGGGAATGAAAAACTGTTTTTT. It encodes CASSLDGGNEKLFF. The variable domain in full, with the rest retrieved from reference TRBV7-6 and TRBJ1-4, is GAGVSQSPRYKVTKRGQDVALRCDPISGHVSLYWYRQALGQGPEFLTYFNYEAQQDKSGLPNDRFSAERPEGSISTLTIQRTEQRDSAMYRCASSLDGGNEKLFFGSGTQLSVL.

This clone occurred once. The genes are TRBV10-1 and TRBJ2-3; D uncertain. Germline assignment: CDR1 WNHNN and CDR2 SYGVQD (reference sequence). V lost 5 bases and J 3 bases, leaving 6 bases between the germline ends. The CDR3 consists of 12 residues. Written as DNA, the CDR3 is TGCGCCAGCAGTAAATCAACAGATACGCAGTATTTT. It is translated as CASSKSTDTQYF.

The chain combines TRBV7-9 with TRBJ2-7, with D perhaps TRBD2 (5 bases). The CDR3 totals 13 residues. The germline V and J ends were trimmed by 3 bases and 2 bases, with 8 bases remaining between them. In germline, CDR1 is SEHNR, CDR2 FQNEAQ (reference sequence). Here the CDR3 DNA reads TGTGCCAGCAGCTTTCCGGGAACCTACGAGCAGTACTTC. Translated, it gives CASSFPGTYEQYF.

In DNA, the CDR3 is TGTGCCACATCACAGGGTCTTACCTACGAGCAGTACTTC. This encodes CATSQGLTYEQYF. The V and J genes are TRBV6-1 and TRBJ2-7; D may be TRBD1 (6 bases). Deletions cut 10 bases from V and 2 bases from J, with 15 bases between. In germline, CDR1 is MNHNS, CDR2 SASEGT. The CDR3 runs to 13 residues.